Below, one TCR beta chain is given with its context. No cognate antigen has been identified for it. Nothing much larger sits one base from this clone, and base qualities are not available. The data were obtained in a study of technical replicates of blood from a few donors (TCRdb year 2017). The protocol used for the library was the immunoSEQ multiplex PCR assay. Sourced from immuneACCESS, this table was stored by TCRdb with only in-frame sequences that have V and J called. A share of the clones is absent; for the studies checked, an unresolved V gene accounts for under half, and the remainder has no known explanation. For this sample there are about 62,000 clones; just under 90% appear just once. The leading ten clones occupy approximately 5% of the sample. The CDR3 sequence holds 16 residues, the cysteine and phenylalanine included. Just the 48-base CDR3 DNA is kept, in frame starting at base 1. CDR1 and CDR2 are read off the germline V gene as KGHSH and LQKENI. Germline trimming: 6 bases from V, 4 bases from J; junction bases outside gene matches: 15.

The chain employs TRBV18 and TRBJ2-7; 7 bases in between match TRBD2. The sample was PBMCs. The receptor comes from a human donor in good health. Some clones in this sample may be carry-over from other donors' samples. The CDR3 reads as follows: CASSPFETGRTYEQYF. At the DNA level, the sequence is TGTGCCAGCTCCCCCTTCGAGACCGGGAGGACATACGAGCAGTACTTC.